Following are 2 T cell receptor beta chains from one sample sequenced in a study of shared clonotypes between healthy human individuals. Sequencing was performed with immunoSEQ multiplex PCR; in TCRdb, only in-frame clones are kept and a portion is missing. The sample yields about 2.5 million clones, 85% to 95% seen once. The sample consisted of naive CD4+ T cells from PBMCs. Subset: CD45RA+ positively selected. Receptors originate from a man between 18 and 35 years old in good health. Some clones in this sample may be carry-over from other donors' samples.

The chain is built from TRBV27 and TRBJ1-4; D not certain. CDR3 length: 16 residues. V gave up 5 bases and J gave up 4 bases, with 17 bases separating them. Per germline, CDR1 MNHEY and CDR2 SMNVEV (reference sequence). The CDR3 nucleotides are TGTGCCAGCAGTGCCTTTTTAGTAGGAGATAATGAAAAACTGTTTTTT. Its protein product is CASSAFLVGDNEKLFF.

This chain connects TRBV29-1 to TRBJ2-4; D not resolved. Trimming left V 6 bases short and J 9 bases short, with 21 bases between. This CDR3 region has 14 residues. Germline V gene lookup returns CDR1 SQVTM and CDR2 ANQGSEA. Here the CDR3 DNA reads TGCAGCGTCCTCCAGGATGTTCCGTCTGGCATTCAGTACTTC. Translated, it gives CSVLQDVPSGIQYF. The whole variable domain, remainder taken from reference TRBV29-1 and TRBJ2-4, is SAVISQKPSRDICQRGTSLTIQCQVDSQVTMMFWYRQQPGQSLTLIATANQGSEATYESGFVIDKFPISRPNLTFSTLTVSNMSPEDSSIYLCSVLQDVPSGIQYFGAGTRLSVL.